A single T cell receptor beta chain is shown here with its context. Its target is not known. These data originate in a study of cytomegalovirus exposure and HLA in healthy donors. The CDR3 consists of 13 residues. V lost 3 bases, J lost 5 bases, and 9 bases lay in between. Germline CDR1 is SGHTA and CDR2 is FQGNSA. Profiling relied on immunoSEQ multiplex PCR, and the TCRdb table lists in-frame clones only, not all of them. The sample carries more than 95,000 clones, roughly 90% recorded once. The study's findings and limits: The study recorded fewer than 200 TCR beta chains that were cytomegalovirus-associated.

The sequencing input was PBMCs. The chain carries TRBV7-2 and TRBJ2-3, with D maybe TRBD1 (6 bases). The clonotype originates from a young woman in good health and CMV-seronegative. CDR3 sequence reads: CASSFLQGDTQYF. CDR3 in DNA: TGTGCCAGCAGCTTTTTACAGGGAGATACGCAGTATTTT.